This TCR beta chain was identified during a study of molecular identifiers for immune sequencing clone quantification. Across the study: In replicates, RNA taken from approximately 22,000 or 94,000 naive CD8 cells was divided five ways, and four portions underwent sequencing.

Germline CDR1 and CDR2: DFQATT and SNEGSKA (reference sequence). The V end was cut by 0 bases, the J end by 2 bases, with 14 bases between. This CDR3 comprises 16 residues. This clonotype was seen more than once but under ten times. Both previously described methods and listed TCR primers were employed to make bulk TCR libraries. TCRdb ran MiXCR on the PCR reads and lists one entry per CDR3 protein. This sample yields fewer than 350,000 distinct CDR3 sequences, of which roughly 23% are seen a single time; around 0.74% belongs to the top ten. This TCR derives from a human donor in good health. Some libraries in this study had Jurkat cell RNA spiked in. This chain connects TRBV20-1 to TRBJ1-5, with D maybe TRBD1 (5 bases). The sequenced material came from naive CD8+ T cells from blood, with Jurkat cell RNA spiked in. As for subset: FACS-sorted CD8+CD4-CCR7+CD45RA+ naive T cells. CDR3 region: CSARDQAGRGNQPQHF. CDR3 coding DNA: TGCAGTGCTAGAGATCAGGCGGGCAGGGGCAATCAGCCCCAGCATTTT.